The TCR beta chain under discussion was sequenced for a study of CD8 T cells in Susac syndrome. V was clipped by 8 bases and J by 9 bases, with 14 bases between them. The CDR3 length is 12 residues. Random hexamers primed reverse transcription of about 0.45 to 1 ug RNA. MiXCR, run by TCRdb on the immunoSEQ multiplex PCR reads, gives a single entry per CDR3 protein. In the table there are almost 450,000 distinct CDR3 sequences, approximately 89% of which are singletons. The specimen sequenced was CD8+ T cells from PBMCs. V usage is TRBV12-3 or TRBV12-4 and J usage is TRBJ1-5; the D gene is possibly TRBD1 (6 bases). This TCR came from a human donor with multiple sclerosis. This CDR3 reads CASRDMVGPQHF. CDR3 nucleotide sequence: TGTGCCAGCCGGGACATGGTAGGGCCCCAGCATTTT.